This T cell receptor (beta chain) derives from a study of blood T cells in healthy people across ages. A second about 7 to 12 cycle PCR used barcoded and J-beta primers. Each CDR3 protein is one row after TCRdb ran MiXCR on the 5' RACE reads. The top ten hold less than 8% of the sample, which has 1.5 million or so distinct CDR3 sequences, approximately 42% seen once. In this sample, this clonotype turned up a few times. Germline CDR1 is LNHNV and CDR2 is YYDKDF (reference sequence). The CDR3 is made up of 13 amino acids. Trimming shortened V by 5 bases and J by 2 bases, and 9 bases separated the two germline ends.

The material sequenced was blood. The rearrangement links TRBV15 to TRBJ2-5; D is unclear. This receptor was identified in a woman aged 18-29 years in good health. The CDR3 sequence: CATSLRVQETQYF. In DNA form, the CDR3 reads TGTGCCACCAGCTTAAGGGTACAAGAGACCCAGTACTTC.